A selection of T cell receptor beta chains follows, all from one sample in a study of shared clonotypes between healthy human individuals. Assay: immunoSEQ multiplex PCR; the TCRdb copy retains only in-frame clones and omits some. The table lists approximately 500,000 clones, about 96% of them singletons, with about 0.057% in the top ten. Sample: naive CD4+ T cells sorted from blood. These receptors all come from a woman younger than 45 in good health. Both conserved end residues are trimmed from each CDR3.

j_gene: TRBJ2-3
v_gene: TRBV7-6
CDR3aa: ASSLYGASTDTQY

j_gene: TRBJ2-7
v_gene: TRBV21-1
CDR3aa: ASSNGQTTYEQY

j_gene: TRBJ2-2
v_gene: TRBV19
CDR3aa: ASSVFAGGTGELF

j_gene: TRBJ2-7
v_gene: TRBV2
CDR3aa: ASRVQGAPSYEQY

j_gene: TRBJ2-3
v_gene: TRBV2
CDR3aa: APAGGLEDTQY

j_gene: TRBJ1-3
v_gene: TRBV7-3
CDR3aa: ASSSRYRAPYSGNTIY

j_gene: TRBJ1-2
v_gene: TRBV29-1
CDR3aa: SVEPRGYYGYT

j_gene: TRBJ2-2
v_gene: TRBV6-4
CDR3aa: ASSGTPNTGELF

j_gene: TRBJ2-7
v_gene: TRBV28
CDR3aa: ASSLTGVSYEQY

j_gene: TRBJ1-3
v_gene: TRBV2
CDR3aa: ASSESLVAGNTIY

j_gene: TRBJ2-7
v_gene: TRBV25-1
CDR3aa: ASSESWVYEQY

j_gene: TRBJ2-7
v_gene: TRBV7-2
CDR3aa: ASSLNSGGSYEQY

j_gene: TRBJ2-7
v_gene: TRBV4-1
CDR3aa: ASSQEQATYEQY

j_gene: TRBJ2-7
v_gene: TRBV28
CDR3aa: ASSLTGSSVYEQY

j_gene: TRBJ1-1
v_gene: TRBV20-1
CDR3aa: RGGKAF

j_gene: TRBJ2-6
v_gene: TRBV5-1
CDR3aa: ASTSYGRDRLSGANVLT

j_gene: .
v_gene: TRBV28
CDR3aa: ASSLPVSYEQY

j_gene: TRBJ2-1
v_gene: TRBV5-4
CDR3aa: ASSLDGNEQF

j_gene: TRBJ2-3
v_gene: TRBV18
CDR3aa: ASSPPGRATDTQY

j_gene: TRBJ1-4
v_gene: TRBV30
CDR3aa: AWSGGPRQAQGGRPKLF

j_gene: TRBJ2-7
v_gene: TRBV5-1
CDR3aa: ASSLAFTSYEQY

j_gene: TRBJ1-6
v_gene: TRBV28
CDR3aa: ASSFSPQGLFDSPLH

j_gene: TRBJ1-1
v_gene: TRBV19
CDR3aa: ASSIVPGRLEAF

j_gene: TRBJ2-7
v_gene: TRBV5-1
CDR3aa: ASRKTATSDEQY

j_gene: TRBJ2-5
v_gene: TRBV5-8
CDR3aa: ASSSLGGARETQY

j_gene: TRBJ1-4
v_gene: TRBV6-6
CDR3aa: ASSADRVDEKLF

j_gene: TRBJ2-7
v_gene: TRBV28
CDR3aa: ASSLRRLTSYEQY

j_gene: TRBJ2-2
v_gene: TRBV5-1
CDR3aa: ASSMDGIGELF

j_gene: TRBJ1-4
v_gene: TRBV6-5
CDR3aa: ASSSFIAGEKLF

j_gene: TRBJ2-1
v_gene: TRBV2
CDR3aa: ASRRSLAGTSSYNEQF

j_gene: TRBJ2-5
v_gene: TRBV7-9
CDR3aa: ASSLEQGRETQY

j_gene: TRBJ2-7
v_gene: TRBV10-3
CDR3aa: AISGSESEQY

j_gene: TRBJ2-5
v_gene: TRBV7-9
CDR3aa: ASSSGGGGETQY

j_gene: TRBJ2-7
v_gene: TRBV5-1
CDR3aa: ASSSTGPYEQY

j_gene: TRBJ2-1
v_gene: TRBV27
CDR3aa: ASSLYASGTRGNEQF

j_gene: TRBJ2-2
v_gene: TRBV6-1
CDR3aa: ASTGLGSYTGELF

j_gene: TRBJ2-2
v_gene: TRBV19
CDR3aa: ASREGNTGELF

j_gene: TRBJ1-3
v_gene: TRBV9
CDR3aa: ASSVATPGRPSGNTIY

j_gene: TRBJ2-5
v_gene: TRBV2
CDR3aa: ASSDDSQETQY

j_gene: TRBJ2-6
v_gene: TRBV19
CDR3aa: ASIKNREVSGANVLT

j_gene: TRBJ2-1
v_gene: TRBV7-2
CDR3aa: ASSFPTSYYNEQF

j_gene: TRBJ2-7
v_gene: TRBV6-5
CDR3aa: ASSYSSLAPREQY

j_gene: TRBJ2-1
v_gene: TRBV27
CDR3aa: ASSPRLAGSLLGNEQF

j_gene: TRBJ2-1
v_gene: TRBV5-1
CDR3aa: ASGGGEQF

j_gene: TRBJ1-4
v_gene: TRBV30
CDR3aa: AWSEQWNEKLF

j_gene: TRBJ2-1
v_gene: TRBV18
CDR3aa: ASSPGLAGDREQF

j_gene: TRBJ2-7
v_gene: TRBV19
CDR3aa: ASSDRDSSYEQY

j_gene: TRBJ2-5
v_gene: TRBV13
CDR3aa: ASSQGTSGRFGETQY

j_gene: TRBJ2-7
v_gene: TRBV27
CDR3aa: ASSFSPPGQGESYEQY

j_gene: TRBJ2-7
v_gene: TRBV18
CDR3aa: ASSPPRHSYEQY

j_gene: TRBJ2-2
v_gene: TRBV4-1
CDR3aa: ASSQVLRNTGELF

j_gene: TRBJ1-1
v_gene: TRBV6-5
CDR3aa: ASSYSSRGSEAF

j_gene: TRBJ2-1
v_gene: TRBV28
CDR3aa: ASRTWTGPQF

j_gene: TRBJ1-1
v_gene: TRBV7-9
CDR3aa: ASSPTGGTEAF